The clone carrying this T cell receptor (beta chain) was seen many times. This sample stems from a study of blood T cells in healthy people across ages. Sample-barcoded 5' priming and a J-beta primer mix drove a second PCR of about 6 to 12 cycles. Each CDR3 protein gets one entry after TCRdb re-called the 5' RACE reads with MiXCR. The sample carries roughly 900,000 distinct CDR3 sequences, 25% to 30% recorded once. The source material was blood. The source of this sequence is a woman of 80 years or more in good health.

The CDR3 region has the DNA TGCAGTGCTTTTAGCGGGGGGACAACCTACAATGAGCAGTTCTTC. Its protein is CSAFSGGTTYNEQFF. V is TRBV20-1 and J is TRBJ2-1; 10 bases line up with TRBD2. This CDR3 spans 15 amino acids. The junction had 6 bases not matched to a gene; V was cut back by 5 bases and J by 2 bases. CDR1 is DFQATT and CDR2 is SNEGSKA in the germline V gene (reference sequence).